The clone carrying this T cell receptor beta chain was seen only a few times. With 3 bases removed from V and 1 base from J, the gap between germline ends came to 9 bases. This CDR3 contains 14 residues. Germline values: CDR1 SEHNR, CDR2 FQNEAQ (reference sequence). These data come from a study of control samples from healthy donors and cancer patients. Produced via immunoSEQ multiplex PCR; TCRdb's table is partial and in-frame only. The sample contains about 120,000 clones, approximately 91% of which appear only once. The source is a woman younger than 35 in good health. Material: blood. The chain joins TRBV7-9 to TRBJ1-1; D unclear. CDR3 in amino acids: CASSFQVGNTEAFF. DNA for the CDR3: TGTGCCAGCAGCTTTCAGGTGGGGAACACTGAAGCTTTCTTT.